The 15 T cell receptor beta chains listed next were all sequenced from one sample in a study of tumor-infiltrating lymphocytes in localized non-small cell lung cancer. Here immunoSEQ multiplex PCR was the method, and the copy in TCRdb shows in-frame clones only, minus some. Of about 12,000 clones listed, approximately 84% are singletons. The source material was lung tumor tissue. The receptors here all came from a human donor with non-small cell lung cancer.

V is TRBV13 and J is TRBJ2-5; 8 bases match TRBD1. Germline CDR1 is PRHDT and CDR2 is FYEKMQ (reference sequence). The V and J ends lost 4 bases and 3 bases, in that order; junction bases with no gene match: 4. This CDR3 contains 14 residues. The CDR3: CASSSTGGKETQYF. CDR3 nucleotide sequence: TGTGCCAGCAGCTCAACAGGGGGTAAAGAGACCCAGTACTTC.

The V gene is TRBV30, the J gene TRBJ2-1, with 9 bases aligning to TRBD2. This CDR3 spans 13 amino acids. The germline V gene encodes CDR1 GTSNPN and CDR2 SVGIG (reference sequence). CDR3 region: CGIAGVVYNEQFF. The CDR3 nucleotides read TGTGGGATAGCGGGAGTCGTGTACAATGAGCAGTTCTTC.

The chain employs TRBV5-6 and TRBJ1-1, with D perhaps TRBD1 (5 bases). The CDR3 extends over 15 amino acids. In germline, CDR1 is SGHDT, CDR2 YYEEEE. Trimming took off 0 bases at V and 3 bases at J, with 12 bases between the two ends. The CDR3 loop reads CASSLGVGEHTEAFF. Written as DNA, the CDR3 is TGTGCCAGCAGCTTGGGGGTGGGGGAGCACACTGAAGCTTTCTTT.

V usage is TRBV25-1 and J usage is TRBJ2-7; D gene ambiguous. V dropped 0 bases and J dropped 6 bases, with 6 bases sitting between them. There are 12 residues in the CDR3. Germline-derived CDR1 and CDR2 are MGHDK and SYGVNS. CDR3 sequence: CASSEYGPEQYF. CDR3 nucleotide sequence: TGTGCCAGCAGTGAATATGGCCCCGAGCAGTACTTC.

The chain combines TRBV4-1 with TRBJ1-3; D call uncertain. This CDR3 region has 13 residues. Trimming took off 1 base at V and 6 bases at J, with 7 bases between the two ends. Germline lookup yields CDR1 MGHRA and CDR2 YSYEKL. The CDR3 loop is CASSQVVQNTIYF. The CDR3 coding sequence is TGCGCCAGCAGCCAAGTAGTCCAAAACACCATATATTTT.

The rearrangement uses TRBV27 and TRBJ1-5; D is unresolved. Germline V gene sequence: CDR1 MNHEY, CDR2 SMNVEV (reference sequence). With 2 bases removed from V and 7 bases from J, the gap between germline ends came to 9 bases. This CDR3 region has 13 residues. This CDR3 reads CASSLDFWQPQHF. The CDR3 coding sequence is TGTGCCAGCAGTTTAGATTTTTGGCAGCCCCAGCATTTT.

V and J are TRBV19 and TRBJ1-5; D might be TRBD1 (6 bases). V was shortened by 5 bases and J by 7 bases, with 24 bases between the two germline ends. CDR1 LNHDA and CDR2 SQIVND come from the germline V gene (reference sequence). This CDR3 has 17 residues. CDR3: CASSLRGLWAGDQPQHF. The CDR3 region has the DNA TGTGCCAGTAGTCTTCGGGGATTATGGGCAGGGGACCAGCCCCAGCATTTT.

A single count supports this clone. The chain links TRBV18 to TRBJ2-1; the D gene is possibly TRBD2 (6 bases). Germline lookup yields CDR1 KGHSH and CDR2 LQKENI. V lost 1 base and J 3 bases, leaving 13 bases between the germline ends. The CDR3 has 16 residues. CDR3 sequence: CASSPLVADFYNEQFF. The CDR3 DNA reads as TGTGCCAGCTCACCACTGGTAGCGGATTTCTACAATGAGCAGTTCTTC. Full variable domain (missing parts from reference TRBV18 and TRBJ2-1): NAGVMQNPRHLVRRRGQEARLRCSPMKGHSHVYWYRQLPEEGLKFMVYLQKENIIDESGMPKERFSAEFPKEGPSILRIQQVVRGDSAAYFCASSPLVADFYNEQFFGPGTRLTVL.

The CDR3 nucleotides are TGTGCCAGCAGTGAAATAATAAGCGAGCAGTACTTC. Residues: CASSEIISEQYF. The chain joins TRBV6-1 to TRBJ2-7, with D unresolved. CDR1 is MNHNS and CDR2 is SASEGT in the germline V gene. The CDR3 runs to 12 residues. The V and J ends lost 2 bases and 6 bases respectively, with 8 bases between them.

The chain employs TRBV27 and TRBJ2-7; D is unresolved. With 2 bases removed from V and 2 bases from J, the gap between germline ends came to 10 bases. CDR1 and CDR2 from the germline V gene are MNHEY and SMNVEV (reference sequence). The CDR3 is made up of 14 amino acids. The CDR3 DNA reads TGTGCCAGCAGTTTACGGGCAGGAACCTACGAGCAGTACTTC. Translating it yields CASSLRAGTYEQYF.

The chain employs TRBV28 and TRBJ2-5; D perhaps matches TRBD2 (6 bases). CDR3 length equals 13 residues. The germline V gene has CDR1 MDHEN and CDR2 SYDVKM. Trimming left V 4 bases short and J 6 bases short, with 12 bases between. CDR3 sequence reads: CASSWVAGKTQYF. The CDR3 DNA is TGTGCCAGCAGTTGGGTTGCGGGGAAGACCCAGTACTTC.

The chain employs TRBV5-5 and TRBJ2-6; the match to TRBD1 covers 7 bases. CDR1 is SGHKS and CDR2 is YYEKEE in the germline V gene (reference sequence). Trimming cost V 0 bases and J 0 bases; bases outside gene matches: 6. There are 18 residues in the CDR3. The CDR3 DNA reads as TGTGCCAGCAGCTTGGCCGGGACAGCCTACTCTGGGGCCAACGTCCTGACTTTC. It yields the protein CASSLAGTAYSGANVLTF.

The chain recombines TRBV2 with TRBJ1-1; a weak D match, TRBD1 (5 bases). Germline assignment: CDR1 SNHLY and CDR2 FYNNEI. This CDR3 region has 16 residues. With 0 bases removed from V and 0 bases from J, the gap between germline ends came to 11 bases. The CDR3 coding sequence is TGTGCCAGCAGTGAAGCGGGGCAGAATATGAACACTGAAGCTTTCTTT. Its protein is CASSEAGQNMNTEAFF.

CDR3 nucleotides: TGCAGCGTTGAAGCGGAGGGGACAGGGGTGAGCCATGAGCAGTTCTTC. This sequence encodes CSVEAEGTGVSHEQFF. The V call is TRBV29-1, the J call TRBJ2-1; 10 nucleotides align to TRBD1. The CDR3 is made up of 16 amino acids. The J segment lost 8 bases and the V segment lost 1 base, leaving 11 bases of the junction unmatched. Germline V gene lookup returns CDR1 SQVTM and CDR2 ANQGSEA.

The V gene is TRBV11-2, the J gene TRBJ2-2, with a weak D call TRBD2 (6 bases). Germline loops: CDR1 SGHAT, CDR2 FQNNGV. CDR3 size: 13 residues. With 3 bases removed from V and 4 bases from J, the gap between germline ends came to 6 bases. CDR3 DNA sequence: TGTGCCAGCAGCTTGCGGGGCACCGGGGAGCTGTTTTTT. It is translated as CASSLRGTGELFF.